These 9 T cell receptor beta chains were all obtained from the same sample, sequenced in a study of OX40 agonist ivuxolimab in advanced cancers. Sequencing used immunoSEQ multiplex PCR; TCRdb keeps in-frame clones, though not all of them. The table lists under 75,000 clones, about 89% of them singletons, with approximately 0.8% in the top ten. The sample was CD4+ or CD8+ T cells sorted from blood, taken in a trial of the OX40 agonist ivuxolimab. The origin of the receptors is an adult with an advanced solid tumor such as melanoma, head and neck, liver or kidney cancer.

V gene TRBV11-2 combines with J gene TRBJ1-2; D is possibly TRBD1 (5 bases). Germline CDR1 is SGHAT and CDR2 is FQNNGV. Trimming cost V 3 bases and J 3 bases, with 8 bases left between them. The CDR3 totals 13 residues. CDR3 in DNA: TGTGCCAGCAGCTTCTCGGGGGACTATGGCTACACCTTC. Its protein is CASSFSGDYGYTF. Based on the CDR3 plus reference TRBV11-2 and TRBJ1-2, the full variable domain is EAGVAQSPRYKIIEKRQSVAFWCNPISGHATLYWYQQILGQGPKLLIQFQNNGVVDDSQLPKDRFSAERLKGVDSTLKIQPAKLEDSAVYLCASSFSGDYGYTFGSGTRLTVV.

The chain recombines TRBV30 with TRBJ1-2, with D unclear. The ends were cut back, 5 bases at V and 3 bases at J, with 13 bases in the middle. CDR1 GTSNPN and CDR2 SVGIG come from the germline V gene (reference sequence). The CDR3 length is 13 residues. CDR3 amino acids: CAWRFSGDYGYTF. DNA of the CDR3: TGTGCCTGGCGTTTCAGCGGGGACTATGGCTACACCTTC.

V and J are TRBV7-2 and TRBJ1-3; D is perhaps TRBD1 (6 bases). The CDR3 sequence is 13 residues long. Trimming took 4 bases from V and 4 from J, leaving 8 bases between them. CDR1 and CDR2 (germline): SGHTA, FQGNSA. The CDR3 sequence is CASSWDTGNTIYF. The CDR3 coding sequence is TGTGCCAGCAGCTGGGACACAGGAAACACCATATATTTT.

V is TRBV11-2 and J is TRBJ1-1, with D possibly being TRBD1 (5 bases). This CDR3 spans 14 amino acids. CDR1 and CDR2 from the germline V gene are SGHAT and FQNNGV. Between the trimmed V and J ends, which lost 4 bases and 6 bases, there was a span of 15 bases. As DNA, the CDR3 is TGTGCCAGCAGCTCCTATCAGGGAGGGGCTGAAGCTTTCTTT. It yields the protein CASSSYQGGAEAFF.

J is TRBJ2-3 and V is TRBV19, with a weak D call TRBD2 (6 bases). Trimming took 6 bases from V and 2 from J, leaving 15 bases between them. The CDR3 contains 15 residues. The germline gives CDR1 LNHDA, CDR2 SQIVND (reference sequence). CDR3 protein: CASSGRGTLTDTQYF. CDR3 nucleotide sequence: TGTGCCAGTAGCGGGCGTGGGACTCTCACAGATACGCAGTATTTT. Full variable domain (outside the CDR3, taken from reference TRBV19 and TRBJ2-3): DGGITQSPKYLFRKEGQNVTLSCEQNLNHDAMYWYRQDPGQGLRLIYYSQIVNDFQKGDIAEGYSVSREKKESFPLTVTSAQKNPTAFYLCASSGRGTLTDTQYFGPGTRLTVL.

CDR3 DNA: TGCGCCAGCAGCTCTCGACAGGGGCGAAACTATGGCTACACCTTC. Amino acid sequence: CASSSRQGRNYGYTF. V usage is TRBV5-1 and J usage is TRBJ1-2, with TRBD1 matching 8 bases. The length of the CDR3 is 15 residues. Trimming cost V 3 bases and J 2 bases; bases outside gene matches: 6. CDR1 is SGHRS, CDR2 YFSETQ, per germline.

This clone is a singleton in its sample. V is TRBV29-1 and J is TRBJ2-7; 7 bases agree with TRBD2. Unmatched junction bases numbered 4, after V lost 4 bases and J lost 4 bases. The CDR3 runs to 12 residues. Germline V lookup: CDR1 SQVTM, CDR2 ANQGSEA. Here the CDR3 DNA reads TGCAGCGTTGGGGAGGGAAGGTACGAGCAGTACTTC. It is translated as CSVGEGRYEQYF.

The J gene is TRBJ1-2, the V gene TRBV5-4; 8 bases fit TRBD1. The CDR3 has 18 amino acids. V was clipped by 0 bases and J by 5 bases; unmatched bases: 15. The germline V gene encodes CDR1 SGHNT and CDR2 YYREEE (reference sequence). In nucleotides, the CDR3 is TGTGCCAGCAGCTTGGGAGGCCGCGGACAGACAGGGGCTTATGGCTACACCTTC. Residues: CASSLGGRGQTGAYGYTF.

The chain carries TRBV28 and TRBJ1-2; D possibly corresponds to TRBD1 (6 bases). Trimming took off 4 bases at V and 7 bases at J, with 19 bases between the two ends. CDR1 is MDHEN and CDR2 is SYDVKM in the germline V gene. This CDR3 has 15 residues. CDR3 coding DNA: TGTGCCAGCAGTTCCCCAGGGGCGAATCTGGGTGGCTACACCTTC. Translation gives CASSSPGANLGGYTF.